This passage covers 22 T cell receptor beta chains from one sample sequenced in a study of cytomegalovirus exposure and HLA in healthy donors. The primer mix had 60 Vbeta and 13 Jbeta primers. This table comes from immunoSEQ multiplex PCR, and its TCRdb copy is limited to in-frame clones, with some not included. The sample totals 55,000 to 85,000 clones. Sequencing input: PBMCs. The receptors here all came from a woman in her twenties or thirties in good health and CMV-seronegative.

The V gene is TRBV4-1, the J gene TRBJ1-1; TRBD1 matches at 10 bases. The CDR3 is 15 residues long. J was trimmed by 4 bases and V by 2 bases; bases with no gene match: 4. CDR1 is MGHRA and CDR2 is YSYEKL in the germline V gene. CDR3 coding DNA: TGCGCCAGCAGCCAATCGGGACAGGGGCCCACTGAAGCTTTCTTT. It codes for CASSQSGQGPTEAFF.

The genes are TRBV7-8 and TRBJ2-7, with D possibly being TRBD1 (6 bases). Germline lookup yields CDR1 SGHVS and CDR2 FQNEAQ. The CDR3 covers 14 residues. V lost 5 bases and J 3 bases, leaving 14 bases between the germline ends. The CDR3 sequence: CASSGGHGNYEQYF. The CDR3 DNA is TGTGCCAGCAGCGGGGGACACGGAAACTACGAGCAGTACTTC.

The gene calls are TRBV7-8 and TRBJ1-1; 10 bases match TRBD1. The CDR3 covers 17 residues. Germline V gene sequence: CDR1 SGHVS, CDR2 FQNEAQ. The V gene end was trimmed by 4 bases and the J gene end by 1 base; junction bases not matched to a gene: 9. CDR3 DNA sequence: TGTGCCAGCAGCTCGCTATTGAGGACAGGGGGGAACACTGAAGCTTTCTTT. Its protein is CASSSLLRTGGNTEAFF. Based on the CDR3 plus reference TRBV7-8 and TRBJ1-1, the full variable domain is GAGVSQSPRYKVAKRGQDVALRCDPISGHVSLFWYQQALGQGPEFLTYFQNEAQLDKSGLPSDRFFAERPEGSVSTLKIQRTQQEDSAVYLCASSSLLRTGGNTEAFFGQGTRLTVV.

The genes are TRBV11-3 and TRBJ1-1; D gene unclear. The CDR3 contains 13 residues. In germline, CDR1 is SGHNT, CDR2 YENEEA. Between the trimmed V and J ends, which lost 0 bases and 3 bases, there was a span of 5 bases. CDR3: CASSLEGDTEAFF. The CDR3 bases are TGTGCCAGCAGCTTAGAAGGAGACACTGAAGCTTTCTTT.

The J gene is TRBJ2-7, the V gene TRBV5-1, with TRBD2 as a possible D gene (5 bases). The V gene lost 0 bases and the J gene lost 7 bases, with 20 bases spanning the gap. Per germline, CDR1 SGHRS and CDR2 YFSETQ. This CDR3 is built from 16 residues. The CDR3 loop is CASSLVGRRTMGEQYF. The CDR3 DNA reads as TGCGCCAGCAGCTTGGTGGGCAGGAGGACGATGGGGGAGCAGTACTTC.

The gene calls are TRBV9 and TRBJ2-1; D is undetermined. Germline loops: CDR1 SGDLS, CDR2 YYNGEE. Trimming shortened V by 5 bases and J by 4 bases, and 10 bases separated the two germline ends. This CDR3 has 13 residues. The CDR3 sequence is CASSGLQYNEQFF. As DNA, the CDR3 is TGTGCCAGCAGTGGCCTCCAATACAATGAGCAGTTCTTC.

The chain combines TRBV4-3 with TRBJ2-4; 8 bases fit TRBD2. Germline V gene lookup returns CDR1 LGHNA and CDR2 YSLEER. The CDR3 covers 16 residues. Trimming at V came to 1 base and at J to 6 bases, leaving 8 bases not matched to a gene. CDR3 in DNA: TGCGCCAGCAGCCAAGGAGCGGGGGCCCTGGGAAACATTCAGTACTTC. Amino acids: CASSQGAGALGNIQYF.

The rearrangement joins TRBV5-1 to TRBJ2-2; 11 bases agree with TRBD2. J gave up 8 bases and V 4 bases, and 4 bases lay outside the gene matches. Germline assignment: CDR1 SGHRS and CDR2 YFSETQ. The CDR3 is 14 amino acids. The CDR3 DNA follows: TGCGCCAGCAGCGGCCTAGCGGGAGGTGGGGAGCTGTTTTTT. Encoded protein: CASSGLAGGGELFF. Looking up the rest from reference TRBV5-1 and TRBJ2-2 gives the full variable domain: KAGVTQTPRYLIKTRGQQVTLSCSPISGHRSVSWYQQTPGQGLQFLFEYFSETQRNKGNFPGRFSGRQFSNSRSEMNVSTLELGDSALYLCASSGLAGGGELFFGEGSRLTVL.

J is TRBJ2-7 and V is TRBV20-1; unclear D gene. Deletions cut 1 base from V and 5 bases from J, with 6 bases between. Germline V gene sequence: CDR1 DFQATT, CDR2 SNEGSKA (reference sequence). The CDR3 is 11 amino acids. The CDR3 sequence: CSARGENEQYF. The CDR3, as DNA: TGCAGTGCTAGAGGAGAGAACGAGCAGTACTTC.

The V gene is TRBV4-2, the J gene TRBJ2-2; D not certain. This CDR3 is 15 amino acids long. V was pared by 1 base and J by 0 bases, with 6 bases between. Per germline, CDR1 LGHNA and CDR2 YNFKEQ. CDR3 bases: TGTGCCAGCAGCCAAGTATCCGCGAACACCGGGGAGCTGTTTTTT. Its translation: CASSQVSANTGELFF.

The rearrangement links TRBV7-3 to TRBJ1-1; D perhaps matches TRBD1 (6 bases). Trimming took 5 bases from V and 4 from J, leaving 11 bases between them. CDR3 length: 13 amino acids. Germline assignment: CDR1 SGHTA and CDR2 FQGTGA. The CDR3 region is CASSARGGTEAFF. DNA for the CDR3: TGTGCCAGCAGCGCTAGGGGGGGCACTGAAGCTTTCTTT.

The J gene is TRBJ2-1, the V gene TRBV9; D is ambiguous. This CDR3 has 14 amino acids. Trimming left V 3 bases short and J 8 bases short, with 15 bases between. Germline CDR1 SGDLS, CDR2 YYNGEE. The CDR3 region is CASSAILGWDEQFF. The CDR3 DNA reads as TGTGCCAGCAGCGCTATCCTCGGGTGGGATGAGCAGTTCTTC.

The chain links TRBV6-5 to TRBJ1-2; TRBD1 matches at 7 bases. Per germline, CDR1 MNHEY and CDR2 SVGAGI. V was pared by 7 bases and J by 4 bases, with 6 bases of the junction left unmatched. CDR3 length equals 13 residues. CDR3: CASKKGQTYGYTF. The CDR3 coding sequence is TGTGCCAGCAAGAAGGGACAGACCTATGGCTACACCTTC.

This rearrangement joins TRBV14 to TRBJ2-7; TRBD1 matches at 11 bases. Trimming cost V 0 bases and J 0 bases; bases outside gene matches: 1. CDR3 length: 16 residues. Germline V gene sequence: CDR1 SGHDN, CDR2 FVKESK. The CDR3: CASSQEDRGLSYEQYF. The CDR3 DNA reads TGTGCCAGCAGCCAAGAGGACAGGGGGCTCTCCTACGAGCAGTACTTC.

V gene TRBV5-6 combines with J gene TRBJ2-3; 7 nucleotides agree with TRBD1. After removal of 4 bases from V and 2 bases from J, the junction contained 7 bases not matched to a gene. The germline gives CDR1 SGHDT, CDR2 YYEEEE. The CDR3 length is 15 residues. This CDR3 reads CASSTDRPFTDTQYF. The DNA for the CDR3 is TGTGCCAGCAGCACGGACAGGCCATTCACAGATACGCAGTATTTT.

This sequence joins TRBV4-3 and TRBJ1-1; 9 nucleotides match TRBD1. With V trimmed by 4 bases and J by 5 bases, 17 bases remained unmatched. CDR3 length: 18 amino acids. CDR1 is LGHNA, CDR2 YSLEER, per germline. This CDR3 reads CASSRGTDRGIRVTEAFF. In DNA, the CDR3 is TGCGCCAGCAGCCGGGGGACCGACAGGGGGATTCGGGTAACTGAAGCTTTCTTT.

The V gene is TRBV19, the J gene TRBJ1-4, with 8 bases that match TRBD1. The CDR3 contains 16 residues. Trimming at V came to 6 bases and at J to 6 bases, leaving 12 bases not matched to a gene. CDR1 LNHDA and CDR2 SQIVND come from the germline V gene (reference sequence). The CDR3 loop is CASRDRELPPDEKLFF. CDR3 coding DNA: TGTGCCAGTAGGGACAGGGAACTGCCGCCCGATGAAAAACTGTTTTTT.

This chain joins TRBV18 and TRBJ1-2; D gene ambiguous. The CDR3 sequence is 15 residues long. V gave up 1 base and J gave up 4 bases, with 13 bases separating them. CDR1 and CDR2 (germline): KGHSH, LQKENI. The CDR3 DNA sequence: TGTGCCAGCTCACCACGGAAGGCCGGAGGCTATGGCTACACCTTC. It translates to CASSPRKAGGYGYTF.

The rearrangement links TRBV30 to TRBJ1-4, with D perhaps TRBD1 (5 bases). Germline CDR1 GTSNPN, CDR2 SVGIG (reference sequence). The V and J ends lost 2 bases and 7 bases respectively, with 11 bases between them. This CDR3 has 13 amino acids. CDR3 sequence: CAWSRQGGEKLFF. In nucleotides, the CDR3 is TGTGCCTGGAGTAGGCAGGGTGGTGAAAAACTGTTTTTT.

The CDR3 DNA is TGCGCCAGCAGCTTTGCTAGCGGGAGTCAGGGAGAGACCCAGTACTTC. Its protein is CASSFASGSQGETQYF. The V and J genes are TRBV5-1 and TRBJ2-5; 10 positions agree with TRBD2. Germline lookup yields CDR1 SGHRS and CDR2 YFSETQ. The ends lost 2 bases at V and 4 bases at J; junction bases unmatched: 8. CDR3 length: 16 amino acids.

The chain combines TRBV6-5 with TRBJ2-1; no firm D call. There are 15 residues in the CDR3. Germline assignment: CDR1 MNHEY and CDR2 SVGAGI. V lost 5 bases and J lost 5, with 16 bases in between. CDR3 residues: CASSRGIGSDNEQFF. Here the CDR3 DNA reads TGTGCCAGCAGTCGCGGTATTGGATCCGACAATGAGCAGTTCTTC.

This chain connects TRBV7-6 to TRBJ2-1; D remains unclear. Between the trimmed V and J ends, which lost 5 bases and 7 bases, there was a span of 6 bases. The CDR3 is made up of 11 amino acids. Germline CDR1 and CDR2: SGHVS and FNYEAQ. The DNA of the CDR3 is TGTGCCAGCAGCCAATTTAATGAGCAGTTCTTC. It specifies CASSQFNEQFF. Supplemented by reference TRBV7-6 and TRBJ2-1, the full variable domain reads GAGVSQSPRYKVTKRGQDVALRCDPISGHVSLYWYRQALGQGPEFLTYFNYEAQQDKSGLPNDRFSAERPEGSISTLTIQRTEQRDSAMYRCASSQFNEQFFGPGTRLTVL.